This entry concerns a single T cell receptor beta chain. These data originate in a study of blood T cell repertoires in COVID-19. As originally analysed: Cell counts per sample came from amplifying reference gene primers. The table came from immunoSEQ multiplex PCR; TCRdb's copy has only in-frame clones and leaves some out. The D gene and trimming were derived from the DNA, and the V and J assignments and clone size from that table. The sample lists about 330,000 clones; around nine tenths were seen once. Sequences were obtained from peripheral blood. The clonotype originates from a woman in her fifties or sixties with active or convalescent COVID-19.

The CDR3 sequence is CASSREANTGELFF. The DNA for the CDR3 is TGTGCCAGCAGCCGGGAGGCGAACACCGGGGAGCTGTTTTTT. J is TRBJ2-2 and V is TRBV9; 7 bases are a match to TRBD2. Trimming removed 4 bases from V and 0 bases from J; junction bases left unmatched: 0. Germline values: CDR1 SGDLS, CDR2 YYNGEE. The CDR3 is 14 amino acids. Full variable domain (missing parts from reference TRBV9 and TRBJ2-2): DSGVTQTPKHLITATGQRVTLRCSPRSGDLSVYWYQQSLDQGLQFLIQYYNGEERAKGNILERFSAQQFPDLHSELNLSSLELGDSALYFCASSREANTGELFFGEGSRLTVL.